Sequencing of this T cell receptor (beta chain) was carried out in a study of CXCR3-negative and CXCR3-positive naive CD8 T cells. Study summary: For each library, about 1.5 +/- 0.3 million TRB reads were obtained, 120 million to 150 million in total.

General study results and limits: Relative to CXCR3-negative naive cells, CXCR3-positive naive cells had more hydrophobic TRB CDR3s.

This CDR3 has 17 residues. CDR1 and CDR2 (germline): SNHLY, FYNNEI. It was by 5' RACE with UMI labels that the TRB cDNA libraries were prepared. TCRdb re-called the 5' RACE reads; every CDR3 protein appears as one record, without DNA. The repertoire table contains 120,000 to 150,000 distinct CDR3 sequences. A word on this clonotype: What it binds is not known.

The chain links TRBV2 to TRBJ1-5. The clonotype was recovered from a human donor in good health. Some clones in this sample may be carry-over from other donors' samples. Sequencing was performed on naive CXCR3+ CD8+ T cells from blood. The subset here: CD45RO-CCR7+CD27+CD95- naive CD8+ T cells expressing CXCR3 (TNR3+). CDR3 loop: CASTYWGDLDSNQSQHF.